The T cell receptor (beta chain) described here comes from a study of CXCR3-negative and CXCR3-positive naive CD8 T cells. Looking at the study overall: About 140 million TRB reads in total, about 1.5 +/- 0.3 million per library. General study points: After cryopreservation, expression of CXCR3 was partially reduced, and most assays were run with fresh PBMCs. The TRB CDR3s that CXCR3-positive naive cells carried were more hydrophobic than those of CXCR3-negative naive cells.

All TRB cDNA libraries came from 5' RACE performed with UMI labels. From the 5' RACE reads, TCRdb lists one entry per CDR3 protein and no DNA. This sample's clone table lists about 63,000 distinct CDR3 sequences. The CDR3 has 17 amino acids. CDR1 is MNHEY, CDR2 SVGAGI, per germline. A note on this clonotype: The target antigen is unknown.

The chain carries TRBV6-5 and TRBJ2-3; the TCRdb call, TRBD2, lacks DNA for checking. The sequencing sample was made of naive CXCR3+ CD8+ T cells from blood. This sample's subset: CD45RO-CCR7+CD27+CD95- naive CD8+ T cells expressing CXCR3 (TNR3+). The TCR was taken from a human donor in good health. Some clones in this sample may be carry-over from other donors' samples. This CDR3 is CASSSAASGSSSDTQYF.